Following are 30 T cell receptor beta chains from one sample sequenced in a study of liver allograft versus peripheral blood T cells. At the level of the study: In transplanted livers, T cell receptor repertoires were compared with those found in the recipients' peripheral blood.

Using its own MiXCR run on the reads, TCRdb lists one record per CDR3 protein. The table has 6,000 or so distinct CDR3 sequences, approximately 15% seen once. These receptors originate from a human patient who had a liver transplant. Some T cells may possibly be graft donor cells.

This clonotype was recorded a few times. The gene calls are TRBV27 and TRBJ1-6; D unclear. Germline loops: CDR1 MNHEY, CDR2 SMNVEV (reference sequence). Trimming pared 0 bases from V and 7 bases from J, leaving 4 bases between. The CDR3 sequence is 13 residues long. CDR3 sequence reads: CASSLSGNSPLHF. CDR3 coding DNA: TGTGCCAGCAGTTTATCGGGGAATTCACCCCTCCACTTT.

This clonotype appeared many times. This chain joins TRBV12-5 and TRBJ2-3; D not certain. Trimming shortened V by 2 bases and J by 6 bases, and 9 bases separated the two germline ends. Germline values: CDR1 LGHNT, CDR2 FRNRAP. This CDR3 has 13 amino acids. CDR3 region: CASGLFEVDTQYF. CDR3 sequence (DNA): TGTGCTAGTGGTTTGTTTGAGGTTGATACGCAGTATTTT.

This clonotype has more than one count but fewer than ten. J is TRBJ2-7 and V is TRBV5-4; D remains ambiguous. CDR1 is SGHNT and CDR2 is YYREEE in the germline V gene (reference sequence). Trimming pared 0 bases from V and 4 bases from J, leaving 8 bases between. There are 13 residues in the CDR3. CDR3 bases: TGTGCCAGCAGCTTGGGCCAGGATTACGAGCAGTACTTC. It codes for CASSLGQDYEQYF.

The gene calls are TRBV12-3 or TRBV12-4 and TRBJ2-7; D remains unclear. Trimming pared 6 bases from V and 0 bases from J, leaving 15 bases between. This CDR3 region has 15 residues. CDR3 protein: CASSYDDASSYEQYF. The CDR3 coding sequence is TGTGCCAGCAGCTATGACGACGCGAGCTCCTACGAGCAGTACTTC.

By its share, this clonotype is medium-sized. The J gene is TRBJ2-2, the V gene TRBV7-9; D gene unclear. The CDR3 has 12 residues. Trimming removed 6 bases at V and 3 bases at J, with 5 bases between. Germline V lookup: CDR1 SEHNR, CDR2 FQNEAQ (reference sequence). CDR3: CASRPYTGELFF. For the CDR3, the DNA is TGTGCCAGCAGACCGTACACCGGGGAGCTGTTTTTT.

By sample share, this clonotype is medium-sized (0.01 to 0.1%). The V call is TRBV28, the J call TRBJ2-2, with 9 positions matching TRBD2. The CDR3 is 16 amino acids. Germline V CDR1 and CDR2: MDHEN, SYDVKM. The ends lost 8 bases at V and 6 bases at J; junction bases unmatched: 13. The CDR3 reads CASSPLSGRLSGELFF. The CDR3 bases are TGTGCCAGCTCGCCCCTGAGCGGGAGGTTATCCGGGGAGCTGTTTTTT.

This clonotype was seen only a few times. The rearrangement uses TRBV19 and TRBJ2-7; D possibly corresponds to TRBD1 (5 bases). V was shortened by 3 bases and J by 2 bases, with 11 bases between the two germline ends. This CDR3 comprises 14 residues. Germline CDR1 and CDR2: LNHDA and SQIVND (reference sequence). The CDR3 protein is CASSITATAYEQYF. CDR3 coding DNA: TGTGCCAGTAGTATCACTGCGACAGCCTACGAGCAGTACTTC.

In DNA, the CDR3 is TGTGCCAGCAGCTTAGACTGGACCGGGGAGCTGTTTTTT. Encoded protein: CASSLDWTGELFF. This chain joins TRBV7-3 and TRBJ2-2; D gene uncertain. The CDR3 runs to 13 residues. CDR1 and CDR2 (germline): SGHTA, FQGTGA. Trimming shortened V by 2 bases and J by 5 bases, and 6 bases separated the two germline ends.

The gene calls are TRBV6-5 and TRBJ1-4, with 9 positions matching TRBD1. With 4 bases clipped from V and 5 bases from J, the junction kept 5 bases outside the gene matches. The CDR3 consists of 15 residues. Germline lookup yields CDR1 MNHEY and CDR2 SVGAGI. In DNA form, the CDR3 reads TGTGCCAGCAGTTTCCCGGGACAGGGCAATGAAAAACTGTTTTTT. This sequence encodes CASSFPGQGNEKLFF.

This clonotype is medium-sized by share. This sequence joins TRBV13 and TRBJ2-3; 11 positions agree with TRBD1. CDR3 length: 15 amino acids. V was clipped by 3 bases and J by 5 bases; unmatched bases: 4. The germline gives CDR1 PRHDT, CDR2 FYEKMQ (reference sequence). This CDR3 reads CASSFGTGGKDTQYF. The CDR3 coding sequence is TGTGCCAGCAGCTTCGGGACAGGGGGTAAAGATACGCAGTATTTT.

About this clonotype itself: A read error may be the cause here, since a much bigger clone is one base away. V gene TRBV28 combines with J gene TRBJ2-2; possible D gene TRBD1, 6 bases. CDR3 length: 14 residues. CDR1 and CDR2 (germline): MDHEN, SYDVKM. The CDR3 here is CVSSLTGDTGELFF. CDR3 coding DNA: TGTGTCAGCAGTTTGACAGGCGACACCGGGGAGCTGTTTTTT.

At least ten counts were recorded for this clonotype. The rearrangement uses TRBV5-6 and TRBJ1-1; no reliable D call. Germline V gene data show CDR1 as SGHDT and CDR2 as YYEEEE. This CDR3 is built from 14 residues. Trimming cost V 0 bases and J 1 base, with 7 bases left between them. This CDR3 is CASSLAWGNTEAFF. CDR3 in DNA: TGTGCCAGCAGCTTGGCCTGGGGGAACACTGAAGCTTTCTTT.

To note about this clonotype: A much larger clone is a single base away; this may be a read error. This sequence joins TRBV5-6 and TRBJ2-1; TRBD1 might be the D (5 bases). Trimming left V 0 bases short and J 3 bases short, with 10 bases between. The CDR3 contains 15 residues. CDR1 is SGHDT, CDR2 YYEEEE, per germline. The CDR3 region is CASSLGGQCYNEQFF. As DNA, the CDR3 is TGTGCCAGCAGCTTGGGAGGACAATGCTACAATGAGCAGTTCTTC.

This clonotype was found once. The gene calls are TRBV28 and TRBJ2-7, with D perhaps matching TRBD1 (5 bases). V gave up 5 bases and J gave up 1 base, with 18 bases separating them. This CDR3 has 16 residues. The germline V gene encodes CDR1 MDHEN and CDR2 SYDVKM. CDR3 nucleotides: TGTGCCAGCAGTCTCCCTCTGACAGCGCCGTCCTACGAGCAGTACTTC. Its translation: CASSLPLTAPSYEQYF.

By share, this clonotype ranks as medium-sized. The genes are TRBV5-6 and TRBJ2-1; a weak D match, TRBD1 (6 bases). CDR1 is SGHDT and CDR2 is YYEEEE in the germline V gene. The CDR3 loop spans 15 amino acids. V was pared by 0 bases and J by 3 bases, with 10 bases between. The CDR3 DNA is TGTGCCAGCAGCTTGGGGACAGATTACTACAATGAGCAGTTCTTC. Translation: CASSLGTDYYNEQFF.

Relative to its sample, this clonotype is medium-sized. This chain uses TRBV27 with TRBJ2-1; 10 bases align to TRBD2. CDR1 and CDR2 from the germline V gene are MNHEY and SMNVEV (reference sequence). The ends lost 3 bases at V and 9 bases at J; junction bases unmatched: 11. This CDR3 has 16 residues. The CDR3 protein is CASSLLGKRGGPEQFF. The DNA for the CDR3 is TGTGCCAGCAGTTTGCTGGGGAAGCGGGGGGGCCCTGAGCAGTTCTTC.

To note about this clonotype: A much larger clone differs by one base, so this may be a read error. This chain connects TRBV5-5 to TRBJ2-3; D not certain. The CDR3 is 14 residues long. Trimming left V 0 bases short and J 5 bases short, with 10 bases between. The germline gives CDR1 SGHKS, CDR2 YYEKEE (reference sequence). The chain's CDR3 is CASSLDQGQDTQYF. The CDR3 coding sequence is TGTGCCAGCAGCTTGGATCAAGGGCAAGATACGCAGTATTTT.

By sample share, this clonotype is medium-sized. The J gene is TRBJ2-2, the V gene TRBV29-1, with D possibly being TRBD2 (7 bases). This CDR3 contains 14 residues. CDR1 is SQVTM and CDR2 is ANQGSEA in the germline V gene. The V and J ends lost 7 bases and 3 bases respectively, with 15 bases between them. The CDR3, as DNA: TGCAGCGCAAGGGGGGAGGGGGACACCGGGGAGCTGTTTTTT. This translates into CSARGEGDTGELFF.

In its sample, this clonotype was seen many times. The V call is TRBV6-5, the J call TRBJ2-7, with 10 bases fitting TRBD1. V lost 6 bases and J lost 4; bases outside the gene matches: 9. CDR3 length: 15 amino acids. CDR1 is MNHEY and CDR2 is SVGAGI in the germline V gene. This chain's CDR3 is CASSLSGTGVYEQYF. Written as DNA, the CDR3 is TGTGCCAGCAGCCTGTCCGGGACAGGGGTATACGAGCAGTACTTC.

This clonotype is medium-sized. The V and J genes are TRBV28 and TRBJ1-2; 7 bases fit TRBD1. Germline trimming cut 5 bases from V and 5 bases from J; bases unmatched to any gene: 11. This CDR3 is built from 15 residues. Germline loops: CDR1 MDHEN, CDR2 SYDVKM. This CDR3 is CASSPDRQGLYGYTF. The CDR3 DNA reads TGTGCCAGCAGTCCCGACCGACAGGGACTATATGGCTACACCTTC.

This clonotype has a handful of counts. The chain employs TRBV12-3 or TRBV12-4 and TRBJ1-2, with D uncertain. The CDR3 spans 14 residues. Deletions cut 5 bases from V and 4 bases from J, with 14 bases between. This CDR3 is CASSRDTAVYGYTF. The DNA of the CDR3 is TGTGCCAGCAGTCGAGACACCGCCGTCTATGGCTACACCTTC.

Regarding this clonotype: A much larger clone differs by one base, so this may be a read error. Here the CDR3 omits its conserved ending phenylalanine or tryptophan, so a read error is the likely source. The chain couples TRBV6-5 to TRBJ1-5; the D gene is possibly TRBD1 (5 bases). Between the trimmed V and J ends, which lost 10 bases and 4 bases, there was a span of 17 bases. The CDR3 extends over 14 amino acids. Per germline, CDR1 MNHEY and CDR2 SVGAGI. This CDR3 is CAKSKPGPNQPQHS. In DNA form, the CDR3 reads TGTGCCAAATCGAAACCGGGGCCTAATCAGCCCCAGCATTCT.

The V and J genes are TRBV19 and TRBJ1-6; tentative D call: TRBD1 (5 bases). CDR3 length equals 16 residues. The germline V and J ends were trimmed by 3 bases and 7 bases, with 16 bases remaining between them. CDR1 is LNHDA, CDR2 SQIVND, per germline (reference sequence). CDR3 sequence (DNA): TGTGCCAGTAGTATCTCCGGTCAGGGAGGCAATTCACCCCTCCACTTT. Its translation: CASSISGQGGNSPLHF. Full variable domain (outside the CDR3, taken from reference TRBV19 and TRBJ1-6): DGGITQSPKYLFRKEGQNVTLSCEQNLNHDAMYWYRQDPGQGLRLIYYSQIVNDFQKGDIAEGYSVSREKKESFPLTVTSAQKNPTAFYLCASSISGQGGNSPLHFGNGTRLTVT.

Turning to this clonotype: A read error may be the cause here, since a much bigger clone is one base away. V is TRBV6-1 and J is TRBJ2-2, with D possibly TRBD2 on 5 matching bases. The CDR3 loop spans 13 amino acids. From germline, CDR1 is MNHNS and CDR2 SASEGT. Here the CDR3 reads CASSPINTGEQFF. Written as DNA, the CDR3 is TGTGCCAGCAGCCCTATAAACACCGGGGAGCAGTTTTTT.

In its sample, this clonotype was seen many times. V and J are TRBV6-5 and TRBJ2-5; 9 positions match TRBD2. CDR3 length equals 16 residues. Trimming removed 0 bases from V and 9 bases from J; junction bases left unmatched: 11. Germline V gene data show CDR1 as MNHEY and CDR2 as SVGAGI. The CDR3 nucleotides are TGTGCCAGCAGTTACTCGGGCCACGCGGGAGGGTCGGCCCAGTACTTC. Translated, it gives CASSYSGHAGGSAQYF.

This clonotype came up many times. This chain joins TRBV6-5 and TRBJ1-1; D call uncertain. This CDR3 contains 13 residues. V lost 0 bases to trimming and J lost 3 bases, with 5 bases between them. CDR1 is MNHEY, CDR2 SVGAGI, per germline. The DNA of the CDR3 is TGTGCCAGCAGTTACTCATGGGACACTGAAGCTTTCTTT. Its protein is CASSYSWDTEAFF.

This clonotype has ten or more counts. The chain links TRBV6-1 to TRBJ1-2; 12 nucleotides match TRBD1. CDR1 and CDR2 from the germline V gene are MNHNS and SASEGT. V gave up 5 bases and J gave up 6 bases; unmatched junction bases: 10. CDR3 length: 16 residues. The CDR3 sequence is CASSYTGTGGGDGYTF. For the CDR3, the DNA is TGTGCCAGCAGTTACACCGGGACAGGGGGCGGCGATGGCTACACCTTC.

This chain uses TRBV9 with TRBJ2-7, with 9 bases lining up with TRBD1. CDR3 length: 16 residues. Germline loops: CDR1 SGDLS, CDR2 YYNGEE. The ends lost 0 bases at V and 5 bases at J; junction bases unmatched: 9. The CDR3 spells CASSVEAGQGMDEQYF. The CDR3 DNA is TGTGCCAGCAGCGTAGAGGCTGGACAGGGGATGGACGAGCAGTACTTC.

J is TRBJ1-1 and V is TRBV27; 9 bases map to TRBD1. Germline V gives CDR1 MNHEY, CDR2 SMNVEV (reference sequence). J was trimmed by 3 bases and V by 2 bases; bases with no gene match: 4. This CDR3 has 15 amino acids. CDR3 nucleotides: TGTGCCAGCAGTTTAGTGGGACAGGGTTACACTGAAGCTTTCTTT. Residues: CASSLVGQGYTEAFF.

By sample share, this clonotype is medium-sized. The V gene is TRBV18, the J gene TRBJ2-3; D unclear. Germline V CDR1 and CDR2: KGHSH, LQKENI. Trimming left V 3 bases short and J 2 bases short, with 12 bases between. This CDR3 spans 15 amino acids. CDR3 region: CASSPRPFHTDTQYF. The DNA of the CDR3 is TGTGCCAGCTCACCCCGTCCCTTCCACACAGATACGCAGTATTTT.